The 27 T cell receptor beta chains below were found in one sample sequenced in a study of blood T cell repertoires in COVID-19. Measured with immunoSEQ multiplex PCR; TCRdb has only the in-frame clones, and not every one. The sample lists some 270,000 clones, approximately 89% occurring once. The sequenced sample was peripheral blood. The receptors here all came from a man aged 40-50 years with active or convalescent COVID-19.

The J gene is TRBJ2-5, the V gene TRBV12-3 or TRBV12-4, with a weak D call TRBD1 (6 bases). Between the trimmed V and J ends, which lost 8 bases and 7 bases, there was a span of 17 bases. This CDR3 is built from 13 residues. The CDR3 here is CASRGGRLGTQYF. The CDR3 DNA sequence: TGTGCCAGCCGAGGGGGACGATTGGGGACCCAGTACTTC.

The chain links TRBV24-1 to TRBJ1-2, with D possibly being TRBD1 (6 bases). This CDR3 region has 13 residues. V was clipped by 9 bases and J by 7 bases, with 17 bases between them. Germline V CDR1 and CDR2: KGHDR, SFDVKD. The CDR3 DNA sequence: TGTGCCACCGGGGATACAGGGCGAGGTGGCTACACCTTC. Translated: CATGDTGRGGYTF.

V usage is TRBV4-1 and J usage is TRBJ2-1; 8 bases fit TRBD1. Germline assignment: CDR1 MGHRA and CDR2 YSYEKL. J lost 8 bases, V lost 5 bases, and 14 bases had no gene match. The CDR3 covers 16 residues. The CDR3 nucleotides are TGCGCCAGCAGCACACCGCCCAGGGGGCGATCTGATGAGCAGTTCTTC. Translation: CASSTPPRGRSDEQFF.

This chain links TRBV2 with TRBJ1-2; the D gene is possibly TRBD1 (6 bases). The V gene lost 4 bases and the J gene lost 8 bases, with 14 bases spanning the gap. The CDR3 extends over 13 amino acids. CDR1 is SNHLY and CDR2 is FYNNEI in the germline V gene. The CDR3: CASSGGQYQGYTF. The CDR3 bases are TGTGCCAGCAGTGGAGGACAGTACCAGGGCTACACCTTC.

The rearrangement links TRBV3-1 (or the pseudogene TRBV3-2) to TRBJ1-5; 8 bases line up with TRBD1. The CDR3 has 19 residues. V trimming: 2 bases; J trimming: 2 bases; junction bases outside the gene matches: 14. CDR1 is LGHDT, CDR2 YNNKEL, per germline (reference sequence). As DNA, the CDR3 is TGTGCCAGCAGCCAACGACCGGGACAGGTCGGCGATGGCAATCAGCCCCAGCATTTT. Translation: CASSQRPGQVGDGNQPQHF.

A note on this clone: The same CDR3 arises from other DNA sequences in this sample as well. V and J are TRBV4-1 and TRBJ2-7; 8 bases agree with TRBD1. V lost 0 bases to trimming and J lost 2 bases; unmatched junction nucleotides: 6. Germline-derived CDR1 and CDR2 are MGHRA and YSYEKL. The CDR3 spans 16 residues. In DNA, the CDR3 is TGCGCCAGCAGCCAAGATAAGGGACAGGTGACCTACGAGCAGTACTTC. Its translation: CASSQDKGQVTYEQYF.

This chain links TRBV30 with TRBJ2-3; 9 bases agree with TRBD2. From germline, CDR1 is GTSNPN and CDR2 SVGIG (reference sequence). CDR3 length: 15 residues. Losses at the gene ends were 2 bases for V and 6 bases for J; bases not matched to a gene: 9. The CDR3 loop is CAWSPRRGGYDTQYF. The CDR3 nucleotides read TGTGCCTGGAGTCCCCGGCGGGGGGGCTATGATACGCAGTATTTT.

This clone was observed a few times. The CDR3 protein is CASSAGLAGVPFAYEQYF. CDR3 coding DNA: TGTGCCAGCAGCGCAGGACTAGCGGGAGTCCCATTCGCCTACGAGCAGTACTTC. V and J are TRBV9 and TRBJ2-7, with 13 bases matching TRBD2. With 3 bases clipped from V and 2 bases from J, the junction kept 11 bases outside the gene matches. Germline V gene lookup returns CDR1 SGDLS and CDR2 YYNGEE. This CDR3 spans 18 amino acids.

V and J are TRBV28 and TRBJ2-2; 8 nucleotides line up with TRBD1. The CDR3 sequence is 18 residues long. Trimming at V came to 1 base and at J to 0 bases, leaving 7 bases not matched to a gene. Germline loops: CDR1 MDHEN, CDR2 SYDVKM. CDR3 DNA sequence: TGTGCCAGCAGTTTATATCGGACAGGGCTACCGAACACCGGGGAGCTGTTTTTT. It translates to CASSLYRTGLPNTGELFF.

The chain carries TRBV28 and TRBJ2-4; 7 bases agree with TRBD2. V was clipped by 8 bases and J by 9 bases; unmatched bases: 10. Germline assignment: CDR1 MDHEN and CDR2 SYDVKM. The CDR3 extends over 13 amino acids. CDR3 amino acids: CASAEGEGPIQYF. In nucleotides, the CDR3 is TGTGCCAGCGCCGAAGGGGAGGGCCCCATTCAGTACTTC.

V is TRBV24-1 and J is TRBJ2-1; D possibly corresponds to TRBD1 (5 bases). CDR3 length: 16 residues. V was pared by 0 bases and J by 7 bases, with 15 bases between. The germline gives CDR1 KGHDR, CDR2 SFDVKD. The DNA for the CDR3 is TGTGCCACCAGTGATTTGGGGAAGGGGTCTATAAATGAGCAGTTCTTC. Translation gives CATSDLGKGSINEQFF.

The V gene is TRBV4-1, the J gene TRBJ1-5; D perhaps matches TRBD1 (6 bases). There are 15 residues in the CDR3. Trimming shortened V by 6 bases and J by 0 bases, and 12 bases separated the two germline ends. Per germline, CDR1 MGHRA and CDR2 YSYEKL. The CDR3 nucleotides are TGCGCCAGCAGGGCCGGACAGAATAGCAATCAGCCCCAGCATTTT. Amino acids: CASRAGQNSNQPQHF.

The chain carries TRBV30 and TRBJ2-3; 10 nucleotides agree with TRBD2. The germline gives CDR1 GTSNPN, CDR2 SVGIG (reference sequence). This CDR3 comprises 14 residues. V lost 2 bases, J lost 4 bases, and 3 bases stayed unmatched. The CDR3 nucleotides are TGTGCCTGGAGTCTAGGACTAGCGGCAGATACGCAGTATTTT. Its translation is CAWSLGLAADTQYF.

On this clone itself: The germline gene is not matched at one end of the junction; a read error may be the cause. The chain joins TRBV7-7 to TRBJ2-1; 7 bases line up with TRBD2. The CDR3 spans 15 residues. CDR1 is SSHAT and CDR2 is FNYEAQ in the germline V gene (reference sequence). CDR3 DNA sequence: TGTGCTAGCAGCTTAGGGCTAGCGGAGATTAATGAGCAGTTCTTC. Translating it yields CASSLGLAEINEQFF.

J is TRBJ2-4 and V is TRBV2; D remains unclear. V lost 4 bases and J lost 9, with 4 bases in between. The CDR3 is 10 residues long. Germline loops: CDR1 SNHLY, CDR2 FYNNEI. The DNA for the CDR3 is TGTGCCAGCAGTGCGGGCATTCAGTACTTC. Amino acids: CASSAGIQYF.

The genes are TRBV12-5 and TRBJ2-1; a weak D match, TRBD2 (5 bases). Trimming stripped 0 bases from V and 9 bases from J, with 12 bases between. The CDR3 loop spans 14 amino acids. The germline CDR1 and CDR2 sequences are LGHNT and FRNRAP. CDR3 bases: TGTGCTAGTGGTTTGGTAGGGTTAGGAGGTGAGCAGTTCTTC. The encoded protein is CASGLVGLGGEQFF.

V is TRBV11-3 and J is TRBJ2-7, with 10 nucleotides matching TRBD2. Per the germline V gene, CDR1 is SGHNT and CDR2 is YENEEA. This CDR3 spans 14 amino acids. Trimming at V came to 3 bases and at J to 5 bases, leaving 4 bases not matched to a gene. The CDR3 DNA sequence: TGTGCCAGCAGCTTGGGGCTAGCGGGAGACGAGCAGTACTTC. Protein sequence: CASSLGLAGDEQYF.

This chain links TRBV27 with TRBJ1-2; 9 positions match TRBD1. Germline values: CDR1 MNHEY, CDR2 SMNVEV (reference sequence). The ends lost 0 bases at V and 4 bases at J; junction bases unmatched: 3. CDR3 length: 15 residues. The CDR3 is CASSLSGQGSYGYTF. The CDR3, as DNA: TGTGCCAGCAGTTTATCCGGACAGGGGAGCTATGGCTACACCTTC.

The chain links TRBV2 to TRBJ2-1; no reliable D call. This CDR3 contains 16 residues. V lost 4 bases to trimming and J lost 0 bases, with 13 bases between them. Germline V gene sequence: CDR1 SNHLY, CDR2 FYNNEI. The CDR3 spells CASSGARVFSYNEQFF. The CDR3 coding sequence is TGTGCCAGCAGTGGAGCCCGAGTCTTCTCCTACAATGAGCAGTTCTTC.

This clone was recorded a few times. CDR3 amino acids: CASSHGTGVFQPQHF. In DNA, the CDR3 is TGTGCCAGCAGCCATGGGACAGGGGTGTTTCAGCCCCAGCATTTT. This chain joins TRBV3-1 (or the pseudogene TRBV3-2) and TRBJ1-5; 10 bases are shared with TRBD1. The J segment lost 6 bases and the V segment lost 3 bases, leaving 5 bases of the junction unmatched. The CDR3 length is 15 residues. CDR1 and CDR2 (germline): LGHDT, YNNKEL (reference sequence).

This chain links TRBV5-1 with TRBJ2-1; possible D gene TRBD1, 6 bases. This CDR3 spans 17 amino acids. Germline CDR1 is SGHRS and CDR2 is YFSETQ. Trimming took off 3 bases at V and 7 bases at J, with 23 bases between the two ends. The CDR3 DNA follows: TGCGCCAGCAGCTCGGGCCGAGGACAGACGAATAGAAATGAGCAGTTCTTC. Residues: CASSSGRGQTNRNEQFF.

This clone was detected only a few times. This chain connects TRBV7-9 to TRBJ2-3, with D perhaps TRBD1 (6 bases). The CDR3 is 16 residues long. Per germline, CDR1 SEHNR and CDR2 FQNEAQ (reference sequence). The ends were cut back, 1 base at V and 10 bases at J, with 21 bases in the middle. The CDR3 DNA is TGTGCCAGCAGCTTAGAGGCGATTACAGGGTCCGCTCCGCAGTATTTT. It specifies CASSLEAITGSAPQYF.

This clone has just one count. The gene calls are TRBV29-1 and TRBJ1-1, with TRBD1 identical over 7 bases. CDR3 length equals 13 residues. V shed 7 bases, J shed 3 bases, and the junction held 8 bases outside the gene matches. Per the germline V gene, CDR1 is SQVTM and CDR2 is ANQGSEA. Here the CDR3 DNA reads TGCAGCGCCTCGACAGGGCGGTACACTGAAGCTTTCTTT. Residues: CSASTGRYTEAFF.

The V gene is TRBV11-2, the J gene TRBJ2-5; 11 nucleotides line up with TRBD2. The CDR3 contains 15 residues. V was clipped by 6 bases and J by 3 bases; unmatched bases: 6. CDR1 SGHAT and CDR2 FQNNGV come from the germline V gene. As DNA, the CDR3 is TGTGCCAGCAGTCGCCCTAGCGGGGGGAAAGAGACCCAGTACTTC. Its translation is CASSRPSGGKETQYF.

The chain recombines TRBV24-1 with TRBJ1-5; D unclear. Per germline, CDR1 KGHDR and CDR2 SFDVKD. The ends were cut back, 3 bases at V and 1 base at J, with 21 bases in the middle. The CDR3 has 19 amino acids. CDR3 DNA sequence: TGTGCCACCAGTGATACCCCGAAGGGAGGTGTGGGAAGCAATCAGCCCCAGCATTTT. Translated, it gives CATSDTPKGGVGSNQPQHF.

The V and J genes are TRBV29-1 and TRBJ2-5; D is possibly TRBD1 (9 bases). This CDR3 is 15 amino acids long. Trimming stripped 3 bases from V and 5 bases from J, with 19 bases between. Per germline, CDR1 SQVTM and CDR2 ANQGSEA. CDR3 region: CSVDRGGQGLETQYF. The CDR3 DNA reads TGCAGCGTTGACCGGGGGGGACAGGGATTGGAGACCCAGTACTTC.

This clone appeared a few times. The chain has TRBV29-1 and TRBJ2-7; 8 bases align to TRBD2. V dropped 6 bases and J dropped 6; count of bases not matched to a gene: 10. The length of the CDR3 is 13 residues. Germline V gene sequence: CDR1 SQVTM, CDR2 ANQGSEA. The CDR3 sequence: CSVGGGTRLEQYF. Here the CDR3 DNA reads TGCAGCGTCGGGGGAGGGACTAGGCTCGAGCAGTACTTC.